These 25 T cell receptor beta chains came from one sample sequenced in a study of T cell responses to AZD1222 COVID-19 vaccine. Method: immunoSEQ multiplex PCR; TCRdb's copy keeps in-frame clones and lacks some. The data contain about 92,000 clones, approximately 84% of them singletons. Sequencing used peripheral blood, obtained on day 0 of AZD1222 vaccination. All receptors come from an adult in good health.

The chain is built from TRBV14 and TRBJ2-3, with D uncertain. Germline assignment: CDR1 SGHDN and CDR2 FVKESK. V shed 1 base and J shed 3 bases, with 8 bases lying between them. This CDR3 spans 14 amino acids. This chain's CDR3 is CASSQGFRTDTQYF. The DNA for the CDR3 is TGTGCCAGCAGCCAAGGTTTCAGGACAGATACGCAGTATTTT.

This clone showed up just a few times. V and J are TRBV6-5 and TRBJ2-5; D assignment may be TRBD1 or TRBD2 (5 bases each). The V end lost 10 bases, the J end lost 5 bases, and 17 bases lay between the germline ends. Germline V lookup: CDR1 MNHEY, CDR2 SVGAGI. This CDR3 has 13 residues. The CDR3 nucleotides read TGTGCCATCCGGGGCGGCGGGTCCGAGACCCAGTACTTC. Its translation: CAIRGGGSETQYF.

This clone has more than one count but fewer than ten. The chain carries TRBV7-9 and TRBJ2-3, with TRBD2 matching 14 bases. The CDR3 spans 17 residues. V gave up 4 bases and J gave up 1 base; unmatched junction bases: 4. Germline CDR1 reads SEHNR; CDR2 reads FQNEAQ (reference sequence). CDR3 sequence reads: CASSSPGLAGGTDTQYF. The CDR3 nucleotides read TGTGCCAGCAGCTCGCCGGGACTAGCGGGGGGCACAGATACGCAGTATTTT. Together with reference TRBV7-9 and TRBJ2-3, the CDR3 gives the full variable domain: DTGVSQNPRHKITKRGQNVTFRCDPISEHNRLYWYRQTLGQGPEFLTYFQNEAQLEKSRLLSDRFSAERPKGSFSTLEIQRTEQGDSAMYLCASSSPGLAGGTDTQYFGPGTRLTVL.

Here the CDR3 DNA reads TGCGCCAGCAGTGAGAGTCTGATCGGACAGGGGTTTAATTACGAGCAGTACTTC. Its translation is CASSESLIGQGFNYEQYF. The J gene is TRBJ2-7, the V gene TRBV10-1; 9 bases map to TRBD1. The germline CDR1 and CDR2 sequences are WNHNN and SYGVQD (reference sequence). The CDR3 sequence is 18 residues long. With 2 bases clipped from V and 4 bases from J, the junction kept 15 bases outside the gene matches.

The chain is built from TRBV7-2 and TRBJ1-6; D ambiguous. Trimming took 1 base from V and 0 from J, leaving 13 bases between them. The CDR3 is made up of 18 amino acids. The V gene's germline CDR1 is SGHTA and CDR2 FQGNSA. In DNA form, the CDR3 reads TGTGCCAGCAGCTTAGAAGCCAGTGCAAGCTCCTATAATTCACCCCTCCACTTT. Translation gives CASSLEASASSYNSPLHF.

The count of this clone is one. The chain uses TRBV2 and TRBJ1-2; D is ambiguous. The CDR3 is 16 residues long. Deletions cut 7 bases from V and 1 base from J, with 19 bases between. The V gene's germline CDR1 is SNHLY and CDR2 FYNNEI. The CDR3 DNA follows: TGTGCCAGCACGATGGGGTCAATAACATTTAACTATGGCTACACCTTC. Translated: CASTMGSITFNYGYTF.

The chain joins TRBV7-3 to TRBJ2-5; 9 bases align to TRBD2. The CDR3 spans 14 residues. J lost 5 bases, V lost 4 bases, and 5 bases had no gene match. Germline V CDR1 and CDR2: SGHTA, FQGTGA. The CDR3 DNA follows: TGTGCCAGCAGCTCGGGACTAGCAGGGGAGACCCAGTACTTC. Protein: CASSSGLAGETQYF.

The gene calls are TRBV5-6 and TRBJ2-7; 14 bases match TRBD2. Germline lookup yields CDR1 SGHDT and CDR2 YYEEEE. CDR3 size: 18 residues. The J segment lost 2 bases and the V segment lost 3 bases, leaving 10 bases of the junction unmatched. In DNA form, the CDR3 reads TGTGCCAGCAGCTCGGGGGGGACTAGCGGGAGTAGGCCCTACGAGCAGTACTTC. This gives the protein CASSSGGTSGSRPYEQYF.

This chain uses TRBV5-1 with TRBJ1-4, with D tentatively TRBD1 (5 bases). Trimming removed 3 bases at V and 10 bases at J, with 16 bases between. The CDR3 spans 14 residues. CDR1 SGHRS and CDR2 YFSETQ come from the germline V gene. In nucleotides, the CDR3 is TGCGCCAGCAGCTGGGGGGGAGAGCCCGGAAAACTGTTTTTT. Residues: CASSWGGEPGKLFF.

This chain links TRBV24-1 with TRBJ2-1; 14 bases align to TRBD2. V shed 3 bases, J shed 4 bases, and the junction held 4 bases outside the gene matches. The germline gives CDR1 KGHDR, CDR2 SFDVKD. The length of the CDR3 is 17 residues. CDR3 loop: CATSDPRTSGGYNEQFF. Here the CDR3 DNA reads TGTGCCACCAGTGATCCGCGGACTAGCGGGGGGTACAATGAGCAGTTCTTC.

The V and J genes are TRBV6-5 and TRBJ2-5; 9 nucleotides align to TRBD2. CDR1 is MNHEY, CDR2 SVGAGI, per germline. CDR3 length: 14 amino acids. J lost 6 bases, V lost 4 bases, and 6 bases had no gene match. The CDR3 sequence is CASSSSSGRKTQYF. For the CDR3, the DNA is TGTGCCAGCAGTTCCAGTAGCGGGAGAAAGACCCAGTACTTC.

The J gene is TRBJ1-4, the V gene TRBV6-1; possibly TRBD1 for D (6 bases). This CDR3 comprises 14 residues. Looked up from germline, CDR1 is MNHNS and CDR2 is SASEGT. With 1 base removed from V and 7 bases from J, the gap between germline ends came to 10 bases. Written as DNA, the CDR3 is TGTGCCAGCAGTGAAGGCACAGGGCGTGAAAAACTGTTTTTT. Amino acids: CASSEGTGREKLFF.

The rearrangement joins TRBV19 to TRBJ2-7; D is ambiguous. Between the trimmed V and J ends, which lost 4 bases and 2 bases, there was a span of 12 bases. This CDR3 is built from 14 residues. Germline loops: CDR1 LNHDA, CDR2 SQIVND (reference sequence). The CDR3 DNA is TGTGCCAGTAGTAAGGGTCGTGGGACCTACGAGCAGTACTTC. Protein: CASSKGRGTYEQYF. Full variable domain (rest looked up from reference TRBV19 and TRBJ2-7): DGGITQSPKYLFRKEGQNVTLSCEQNLNHDAMYWYRQDPGQGLRLIYYSQIVNDFQKGDIAEGYSVSREKKESFPLTVTSAQKNPTAFYLCASSKGRGTYEQYFGPGTRLTVT.

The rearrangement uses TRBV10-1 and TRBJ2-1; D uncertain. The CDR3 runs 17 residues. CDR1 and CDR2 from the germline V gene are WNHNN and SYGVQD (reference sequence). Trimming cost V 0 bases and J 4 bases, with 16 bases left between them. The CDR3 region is CASSESIGSGAYNEQFF. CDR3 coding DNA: TGCGCCAGCAGTGAGTCGATAGGATCAGGTGCTTACAATGAGCAGTTCTTC.

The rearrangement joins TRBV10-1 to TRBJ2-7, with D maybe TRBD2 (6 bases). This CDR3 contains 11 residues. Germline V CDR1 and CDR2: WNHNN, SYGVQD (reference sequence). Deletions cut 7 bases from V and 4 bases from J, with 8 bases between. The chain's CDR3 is CASTEGYEQYF. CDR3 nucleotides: TGCGCCAGCACGGAGGGGTACGAGCAGTACTTC.

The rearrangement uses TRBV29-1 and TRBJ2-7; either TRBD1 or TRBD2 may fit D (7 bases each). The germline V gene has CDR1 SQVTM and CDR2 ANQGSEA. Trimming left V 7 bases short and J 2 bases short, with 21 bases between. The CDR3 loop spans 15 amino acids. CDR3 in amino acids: CSAAWGGQRAYEQYF. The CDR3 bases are TGCAGCGCTGCTTGGGGGGGACAGAGGGCCTACGAGCAGTACTTC.

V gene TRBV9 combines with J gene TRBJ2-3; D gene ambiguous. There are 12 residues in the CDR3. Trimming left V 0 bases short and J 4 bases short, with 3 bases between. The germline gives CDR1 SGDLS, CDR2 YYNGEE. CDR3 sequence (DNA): TGTGCCAGCAGCGTAGAAGCAGATACGCAGTATTTT. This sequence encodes CASSVEADTQYF.

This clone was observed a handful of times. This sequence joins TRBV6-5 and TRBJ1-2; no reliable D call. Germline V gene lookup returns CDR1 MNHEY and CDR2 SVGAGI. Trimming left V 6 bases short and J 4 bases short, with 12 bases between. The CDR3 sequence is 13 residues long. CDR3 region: CASSTTGSYGYTF. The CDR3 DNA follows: TGTGCCAGCAGCACCACGGGATCCTATGGCTACACCTTC.

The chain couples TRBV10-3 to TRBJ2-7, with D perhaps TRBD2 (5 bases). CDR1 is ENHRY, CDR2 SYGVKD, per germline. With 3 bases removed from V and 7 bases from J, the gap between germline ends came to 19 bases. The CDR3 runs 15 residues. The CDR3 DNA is TGTGCCATCAGTGACCCCGGCCTGAACCGGAGGGAGCAGTACTTC. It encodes CAISDPGLNRREQYF.

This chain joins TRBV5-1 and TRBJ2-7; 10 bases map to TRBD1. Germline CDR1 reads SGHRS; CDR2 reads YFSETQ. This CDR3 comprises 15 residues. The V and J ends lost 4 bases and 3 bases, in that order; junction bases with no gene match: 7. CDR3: CASSTGTGVFYEQYF. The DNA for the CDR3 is TGCGCCAGCAGCACGGGGACAGGGGTATTCTACGAGCAGTACTTC.

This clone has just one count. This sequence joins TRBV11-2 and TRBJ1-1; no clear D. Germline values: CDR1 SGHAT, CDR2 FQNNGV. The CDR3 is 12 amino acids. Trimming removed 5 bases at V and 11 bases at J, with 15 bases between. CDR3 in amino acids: CASSPMAKVAFF. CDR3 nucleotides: TGTGCCAGCAGCCCCATGGCCAAGGTGGCTTTCTTT. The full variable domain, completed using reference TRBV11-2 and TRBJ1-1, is EAGVAQSPRYKIIEKRQSVAFWCNPISGHATLYWYQQILGQGPKLLIQFQNNGVVDDSQLPKDRFSAERLKGVDSTLKIQPAKLEDSAVYLCASSPMAKVAFFGQGTRLTVV.

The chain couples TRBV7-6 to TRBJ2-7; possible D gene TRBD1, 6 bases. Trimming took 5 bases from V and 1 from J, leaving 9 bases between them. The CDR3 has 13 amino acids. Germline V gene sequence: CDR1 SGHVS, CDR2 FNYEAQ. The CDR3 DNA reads TGTGCCAGCAGCCAAACAGGGTCCTACGAGCAGTACTTC. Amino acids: CASSQTGSYEQYF. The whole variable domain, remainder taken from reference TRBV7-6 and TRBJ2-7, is GAGVSQSPRYKVTKRGQDVALRCDPISGHVSLYWYRQALGQGPEFLTYFNYEAQQDKSGLPNDRFSAERPEGSISTLTIQRTEQRDSAMYRCASSQTGSYEQYFGPGTRLTVT.

DNA for the CDR3: TGTGCCAGCACCTCTCGGGGGAACTACAATGAGCAGTTCTTC. It specifies CASTSRGNYNEQFF. The chain carries TRBV3-1 (or the pseudogene TRBV3-2) and TRBJ2-1; a weak D match, TRBD2 (6 bases). This CDR3 is 14 amino acids long. V was shortened by 7 bases and J by 3 bases, with 13 bases between the two germline ends. Germline V gene lookup returns CDR1 LGHDT and CDR2 YNNKEL (reference sequence).

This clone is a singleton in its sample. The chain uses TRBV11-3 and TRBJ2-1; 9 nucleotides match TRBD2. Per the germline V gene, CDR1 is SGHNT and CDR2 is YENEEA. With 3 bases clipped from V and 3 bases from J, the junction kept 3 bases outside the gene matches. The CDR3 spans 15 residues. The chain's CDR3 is CASSFSGSIYNEQFF. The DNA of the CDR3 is TGTGCCAGCAGCTTTAGCGGGAGTATCTACAATGAGCAGTTCTTC.

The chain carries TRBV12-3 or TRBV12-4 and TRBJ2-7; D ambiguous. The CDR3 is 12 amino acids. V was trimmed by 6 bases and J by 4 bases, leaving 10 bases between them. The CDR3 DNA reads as TGTGCCAGCAGCCCTCAGTTGTACGAGCAGTACTTC. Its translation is CASSPQLYEQYF.